Presented here are 17 T cell receptor beta chains from one specimen sequenced in a study of cytomegalovirus exposure and HLA in healthy donors. Use of 60 Vbeta and 13 Jbeta primers characterized the PCR. The method was immunoSEQ multiplex PCR; TCRdb's version includes in-frame clones alone and lacks a portion of them. The sample includes roughly 160,000 clones, 70% to 80% seen only once; the top ten take around 2.3%. The sequencing sample was made of PBMCs. Receptors originate from a man between 50 and 59 years old in good health and CMV-seropositive.

V gene TRBV4-2 combines with J gene TRBJ2-2; 8 bases map to TRBD2. V lost 3 bases, J lost 5 bases, and 11 bases stayed unmatched. Germline CDR1 and CDR2: LGHNA and YNFKEQ. This CDR3 contains 17 residues. The CDR3 here is CASSHLGVGGGTGELFF. The CDR3 DNA reads as TGTGCCAGCAGCCATTTAGGGGTCGGGGGGGGTACCGGGGAGCTGTTTTTT.

The V call is TRBV6-5, the J call TRBJ2-5, with D possibly matching TRBD1 (6 bases). The V end was cut by 2 bases, the J end by 5 bases, with 12 bases between. The CDR3 runs 14 residues. The germline gives CDR1 MNHEY, CDR2 SVGAGI. The CDR3 here is CASSYRGFRETQYF. The CDR3 nucleotides read TGTGCCAGCAGTTACAGGGGGTTTAGGGAGACCCAGTACTTC.

The gene calls are TRBV5-8 and TRBJ2-1; maybe TRBD2 (7 bases). Germline V CDR1 and CDR2: SGHTS, YDEGEE. CDR3 size: 15 residues. The V gene lost 2 bases and the J gene lost 7 bases, with 16 bases spanning the gap. CDR3 bases: TGTGCCAGCAGCTTTGAGGGGGGGGCCGGAAATGAGCAGTTCTTC. This translates into CASSFEGGAGNEQFF.

Turning to this clone: The sample holds other DNA sequences that translate to the same CDR3. The chain couples TRBV19 to TRBJ2-5; D might be TRBD1 (6 bases). CDR1 and CDR2 from the germline V gene are LNHDA and SQIVND (reference sequence). CDR3 size: 17 residues. Trimming pared 8 bases from V and 2 bases from J, leaving 24 bases between. CDR3 nucleotide sequence: TGTGCCAGTCACCCGGGGCAGGGGAGAATCGGACAAGAGACCCAGTACTTC. Amino acids: CASHPGQGRIGQETQYF.

This clone has a handful of counts. The V gene is TRBV9, the J gene TRBJ2-1; no clear D gene. Germline loops: CDR1 SGDLS, CDR2 YYNGEE. The CDR3 is 14 amino acids. V was pared by 4 bases and J by 7 bases, with 15 bases between. The CDR3 bases are TGTGCCAGCAGCCCAACCGCAGGTTTGAATGAGCAGTTCTTC. Translating it yields CASSPTAGLNEQFF.

This sequence joins TRBV6-1 and TRBJ1-2, with a possible D match to TRBD1 (5 bases). This CDR3 is 13 amino acids long. The germline V and J ends were trimmed by 5 bases and 6 bases, with 13 bases remaining between them. CDR1 is MNHNS and CDR2 is SASEGT in the germline V gene. This CDR3 reads CASSPQGVHGYTF. The CDR3 DNA reads TGTGCCAGCAGTCCGCAGGGTGTCCATGGCTACACCTTC.

The chain combines TRBV5-4 with TRBJ2-5; TRBD2 agrees at 11 bases. Germline V CDR1 and CDR2: SGHNT, YYREEE (reference sequence). Trimming at V came to 5 bases and at J to 6 bases, leaving 12 bases not matched to a gene. The CDR3 extends over 16 amino acids. The CDR3 sequence is CASSPRGSGGVKTQYF. The CDR3 DNA reads TGTGCCAGCAGTCCCCGGGGTAGCGGGGGGGTAAAGACCCAGTACTTC.

The chain combines TRBV11-2 with TRBJ2-5; no clear D. V lost 2 bases to trimming and J lost 1 base, with 8 bases between them. The CDR3 spans 14 residues. Germline values: CDR1 SGHAT, CDR2 FQNNGV. The CDR3, as DNA: TGTGCCAGCAGCTTACACAGATCCCAAGAGACCCAGTACTTC. Its translation: CASSLHRSQETQYF.

V and J are TRBV7-9 and TRBJ2-5, with D uncertain. The DNA end lines up better with TRBJ2-7; the J call may be wrong. The CDR3 has 16 amino acids. Germline V gene lookup returns CDR1 SEHNR and CDR2 FQNEAQ (reference sequence). The chain's CDR3 is CASSLDLGLSSYEQYF. Here the CDR3 DNA reads TGTGCCAGCAGCTTAGATCTTGGTTTAAGCTCCTACGAGCAGTACTTC.

In regard to this clone: Its ends do not fully match the called genes, so a read error is possible. V gene TRBV20-1 combines with J gene TRBJ2-3, with D possibly TRBD2 on 6 matching bases. CDR1 is DFQATT, CDR2 SNEGSKA, per germline (reference sequence). The CDR3 has 11 amino acids. DNA for the CDR3: TGCAGTGCTTCATCCGGGACTCCCTTCCATTTT. Translating it yields CSASSGTPFHF.

The V and J genes are TRBV7-6 and TRBJ2-5; 7 bases line up with TRBD2. The CDR3 has 15 residues. J lost 5 bases, V lost 4 bases, and 10 bases had no gene match. CDR1 is SGHVS and CDR2 is FNYEAQ in the germline V gene. CDR3 in amino acids: CASSYSWGAGETQYF. CDR3 in DNA: TGTGCCAGCAGCTACTCATGGGGAGCGGGGGAGACCCAGTACTTC.

The chain recombines TRBV23-1 with TRBJ2-1, with unresolved D. TRBV23-1 is noted as an ORF with a role that remains uncertain. Trimming took off 2 bases at V and 0 bases at J, with 5 bases between the two ends. This CDR3 contains 14 residues. The CDR3 nucleotides read TGCGCCAGCAGTCAAAGCTGCTCCTACAATGAGCAGTTCTTC. This gives the protein CASSQSCSYNEQFF.

The chain combines TRBV7-3 with TRBJ1-1, with 9 bases that match TRBD1. V lost 5 bases and J lost 0; bases outside the gene matches: 7. The germline gives CDR1 SGHTA, CDR2 FQGTGA. The CDR3 consists of 16 residues. This CDR3 is CASSRGTGKMNTEAFF. CDR3 coding DNA: TGTGCCAGCAGCCGTGGGACAGGGAAAATGAACACTGAAGCTTTCTTT. The full variable domain, with the rest looked up from reference TRBV7-3 and TRBJ1-1, is GAGVSQTPSNKVTEKGKYVELRCDPISGHTALYWYRQSLGQGPEFLIYFQGTGAADDSGLPNDRFFAVRPEGSVSTLKIQRTERGDSAVYLCASSRGTGKMNTEAFFGQGTRLTVV.

This clone was recorded only once. The chain links TRBV2 to TRBJ1-6, with a tentative D call TRBD1 (5 bases). CDR3 length: 13 residues. Germline V gene sequence: CDR1 SNHLY, CDR2 FYNNEI. The germline V and J ends were trimmed by 4 bases and 9 bases, with 10 bases remaining between them. The CDR3 coding sequence is TGTGCCAGCAGTGGGTCCACAGGTTCACCCCTCCACTTT. It yields the protein CASSGSTGSPLHF.

The V call is TRBV27, the J call TRBJ2-2, with a weak D call TRBD1 (5 bases). The CDR3 totals 17 residues. Germline V gives CDR1 MNHEY, CDR2 SMNVEV (reference sequence). Trimming took off 2 bases at V and 0 bases at J, with 13 bases between the two ends. CDR3 DNA sequence: TGTGCCAGCAGTTTAAAGGAAGGACAAGCGAACACCGGGGAGCTGTTTTTT. Amino acids: CASSLKEGQANTGELFF.

This clone has only one observation. V is TRBV2 and J is TRBJ2-3; 9 bases align to TRBD2. Germline V gene sequence: CDR1 SNHLY, CDR2 FYNNEI. CDR3 size: 16 residues. V shed 2 bases and J 7 bases; nucleotides not matched to a gene: 10. As DNA, the CDR3 is TGTGCCAGCAGTGAATTGCCTAGCGGGGTGGCCAATACGCAGTATTTT. This translates into CASSELPSGVANTQYF.

The chain carries TRBV28 and TRBJ1-3; 8 bases fit TRBD1. The V and J ends lost 2 bases and 3 bases, in that order; junction bases with no gene match: 9. The length of the CDR3 is 17 residues. The germline CDR1 and CDR2 sequences are MDHEN and SYDVKM. The CDR3 reads CASSLLRTGNLGNTIYF. In DNA form, the CDR3 reads TGTGCCAGCAGTTTACTAAGGACAGGGAACCTTGGAAACACCATATATTTT.